The 22 T cell receptor beta chains below were found in one sample sequenced in a study of T cell changes during pregnancy in multiple sclerosis. Repertoires were generated with immunoSEQ multiplex PCR, while TCRdb's copy carries only in-frame clones and drops some. Counted here are about 44,000 clones, 89% occurring once; the ten biggest clones make up 1.2%. The input for sequencing was CD4+ T cells from peripheral blood mononuclear cells, taken after pregnancy. Receptor source: a female donor with multiple sclerosis, enrolled in a pregnancy study.

The rearrangement uses TRBV5-4 and TRBJ2-1; tentative D call: TRBD2 (5 bases). Germline V CDR1 and CDR2: SGHNT, YYREEE (reference sequence). With 0 bases removed from V and 0 bases from J, the gap between germline ends came to 7 bases. This CDR3 has 15 residues. CDR3 sequence: CASSLERVSYNEQFF. CDR3 bases: TGTGCCAGCAGCTTGGAGAGGGTCTCCTACAATGAGCAGTTCTTC.

This sequence joins TRBV5-1 and TRBJ2-7, with 7 bases that match TRBD2. Germline V gives CDR1 SGHRS, CDR2 YFSETQ. CDR3 length equals 16 residues. V was pared by 4 bases and J by 0 bases, with 10 bases of the junction left unmatched. CDR3 nucleotide sequence: TGCGCCAGCAGCGACGTTGGACTAGGGGACTCCTACGAGCAGTACTTC. Protein product: CASSDVGLGDSYEQYF.

The rearrangement uses TRBV7-2 and TRBJ1-5; TRBD1 matches at 8 bases. The CDR3 sequence is 14 residues long. V lost 4 bases and J lost 7; bases outside the gene matches: 6. Per the germline V gene, CDR1 is SGHTA and CDR2 is FQGNSA. The CDR3 loop reads CASSYGQGRQPQHF. DNA of the CDR3: TGTGCCAGCAGCTACGGACAGGGCCGCCAGCCCCAGCATTTT.

The chain joins TRBV10-3 to TRBJ2-7; 12 bases map to TRBD2. The CDR3 contains 18 residues. V was clipped by 6 bases and J by 5 bases; unmatched bases: 17. The V gene's germline CDR1 is ENHRY and CDR2 SYGVKD. The CDR3 region has the DNA TGTGCCATCAGATCCGTGACTACTAGCGGGAGGAGTAAGCACGAGCAGTACTTC. Translated: CAIRSVTTSGRSKHEQYF.

The J gene is TRBJ1-1, the V gene TRBV10-3; a weak D match, TRBD1 (6 bases). There are 15 residues in the CDR3. In germline, CDR1 is ENHRY, CDR2 SYGVKD. The ends were cut back, 6 bases at V and 4 bases at J, with 18 bases in the middle. The CDR3 DNA is TGTGCCATCAGCCCCGCGGGGGGGCGTAGCACTGAAGCTTTCTTT. Amino acid sequence: CAISPAGGRSTEAFF.

The chain is built from TRBV18 and TRBJ1-4; 9 nucleotides line up with TRBD1. The CDR3 has 16 residues. Unmatched junction bases numbered 5, after V lost 6 bases and J lost 0 bases. Looked up from germline, CDR1 is KGHSH and CDR2 is LQKENI. CDR3 sequence reads: CASSKDRGSTNEKLFF. Here the CDR3 DNA reads TGTGCCAGCTCCAAGGACAGGGGTTCAACTAATGAAAAACTGTTTTTT.

This clone appeared once. The genes are TRBV4-2 and TRBJ1-2; D ambiguous. The germline V gene encodes CDR1 LGHNA and CDR2 YNFKEQ. V gave up 1 base and J gave up 5 bases, with 17 bases separating them. The CDR3 loop spans 16 amino acids. The CDR3 protein is CASSQAFRPPGYGYTF. CDR3 nucleotides: TGTGCCAGCAGCCAAGCTTTCCGACCCCCCGGGTATGGCTACACCTTC.

Of note for this clone: The sample carries other DNA sequences with the same CDR3. This chain joins TRBV29-1 and TRBJ2-1, with 10 bases matching TRBD1. Per the germline V gene, CDR1 is SQVTM and CDR2 is ANQGSEA. The CDR3 length is 13 residues. V shed 4 bases, J shed 4 bases, and the junction held 1 base outside the gene matches. The DNA of the CDR3 is TGCAGCGTTGGGACAGGGGGTTACAATGAGCAGTTCTTC. This encodes CSVGTGGYNEQFF.

CDR3 nucleotide sequence: TGTGCCAGTAGCCCCTCTAGCGGGATCGGCGAGCAGTACTTC. This gives the protein CASSPSSGIGEQYF. The rearrangement links TRBV19 to TRBJ2-7, with TRBD2 identical over 9 bases. V lost 6 bases to trimming and J lost 6 bases; unmatched junction nucleotides: 9. Germline V CDR1 and CDR2: LNHDA, SQIVND (reference sequence). The CDR3 runs to 14 residues.

The gene calls are TRBV7-9 and TRBJ2-5; 8 nucleotides match TRBD1. CDR1 and CDR2 (germline): SEHNR, FQNEAQ (reference sequence). The CDR3 runs to 15 residues. V was pared by 5 bases and J by 5 bases, with 10 bases of the junction left unmatched. CDR3 amino acids: CASSQPAGGGETQYF. CDR3 nucleotides: TGTGCCAGCAGCCAACCGGCAGGGGGCGGCGAGACCCAGTACTTC.

This clone appeared a single time. V and J are TRBV7-3 and TRBJ2-1; 9 nucleotides agree with TRBD2. V gave up 1 base and J gave up 4 bases; unmatched junction bases: 2. Germline values: CDR1 SGHTA, CDR2 FQGTGA. The length of the CDR3 is 15 residues. The CDR3 here is CASSLRLAEYNEQFF. The DNA for the CDR3 is TGTGCCAGCAGCTTAAGACTAGCGGAATACAATGAGCAGTTCTTC.

The chain joins TRBV11-3 to TRBJ2-2; TRBD1 is a possible D gene (6 bases). Germline V gene lookup returns CDR1 SGHNT and CDR2 YENEEA. CDR3 length: 13 amino acids. V lost 8 bases and J lost 0, with 7 bases in between. The CDR3 DNA reads TGTGCCAGCGGACAGACGAACACCGGGGAGCTGTTTTTT. Protein sequence: CASGQTNTGELFF.

The V gene is TRBV5-4, the J gene TRBJ1-1; D not resolved. Trimming cost V 2 bases and J 11 bases, with 16 bases left between them. Germline V CDR1 and CDR2: SGHNT, YYREEE (reference sequence). This CDR3 comprises 13 residues. CDR3 sequence reads: CASSLPSLERAFF. In nucleotides, the CDR3 is TGTGCCAGCAGCTTACCTTCCCTAGAAAGGGCTTTCTTT.

The chain recombines TRBV6-5 with TRBJ2-7; 7 nucleotides match TRBD1. V was clipped by 4 bases and J by 1 base; unmatched bases: 1. The V gene's germline CDR1 is MNHEY and CDR2 SVGAGI. This CDR3 contains 13 residues. The CDR3 is CASSSGQSYEQYF. CDR3 nucleotide sequence: TGTGCCAGCAGTTCGGGACAGTCCTACGAGCAGTACTTC.

V gene TRBV5-4 combines with J gene TRBJ2-3; 11 bases match TRBD2. The CDR3 is 15 residues long. The germline gives CDR1 SGHNT, CDR2 YYREEE (reference sequence). V was pared by 3 bases and J by 3 bases, with 3 bases of the junction left unmatched. Written as DNA, the CDR3 is TGTGCCAGCAGCTCGACTAGCGGGGCAACAGATACGCAGTATTTT. The encoded protein is CASSSTSGATDTQYF.

This chain uses TRBV5-1 with TRBJ2-1; 8 bases line up with TRBD1. The CDR3 consists of 17 residues. Losses at the gene ends were 4 bases for V and 5 bases for J; bases not matched to a gene: 14. Germline lookup yields CDR1 SGHRS and CDR2 YFSETQ. CDR3 coding DNA: TGCGCCAGCAGCGCGTGGACAGGGAAGTTCGGAAACAATGAGCAGTTCTTC. This translates into CASSAWTGKFGNNEQFF.

J is TRBJ2-3 and V is TRBV30, with TRBD2 identical over 11 bases. CDR1 GTSNPN and CDR2 SVGIG come from the germline V gene (reference sequence). Trimming cost V 3 bases and J 4 bases; bases outside gene matches: 15. The CDR3 consists of 18 residues. CDR3 amino acids: CAWSAPAPASGRSDTQYF. In DNA form, the CDR3 reads TGTGCCTGGAGCGCCCCCGCCCCGGCTAGCGGGAGGTCAGATACGCAGTATTTT.

This clone has just one count. The chain employs TRBV19 and TRBJ2-7; 11 bases are a match to TRBD2. The V and J ends lost 5 bases and 5 bases, in that order; junction bases with no gene match: 2. CDR3 length equals 13 residues. CDR1 is LNHDA and CDR2 is SQIVND in the germline V gene (reference sequence). In nucleotides, the CDR3 is TGTGCCAGTAGTCTGGGACTAGCGGACGAGCAGTACTTC. Translation gives CASSLGLADEQYF.

A single count supports this clone. The rearrangement links TRBV7-2 to TRBJ2-1; 9 bases agree with TRBD2. Germline CDR1 and CDR2: SGHTA and FQGNSA. This CDR3 contains 18 residues. After removal of 2 bases from V and 2 bases from J, the junction contained 10 bases not matched to a gene. As DNA, the CDR3 is TGTGCCAGCAGCTTAAGGTCGGGGCTAGCGGGAACCTACAATGAGCAGTTCTTC. This sequence encodes CASSLRSGLAGTYNEQFF. The full variable domain, its missing parts supplied by reference TRBV7-2 and TRBJ2-1, is GAGVSQSPSNKVTEKGKDVELRCDPISGHTALYWYRQSLGQGLEFLIYFQGNSAPDKSGLPSDRFSAERTGGSVSTLTIQRTQQEDSAVYLCASSLRSGLAGTYNEQFFGPGTRLTVL.

CDR3 sequence reads: CASSFVDSGNTGELFF. The CDR3 bases are TGCGCCAGCAGCTTTGTCGATAGCGGTAACACCGGGGAGCTGTTTTTT. The chain carries TRBV5-1 and TRBJ2-2, with a weak D call TRBD2 (6 bases). Trimming pared 2 bases from V and 2 bases from J, leaving 13 bases between. The CDR3 sequence is 16 residues long. Germline CDR1 and CDR2: SGHRS and YFSETQ.

V usage is TRBV6-1 and J usage is TRBJ2-7, with 7 bases identical to TRBD1. V gave up 4 bases and J gave up 5 bases; unmatched junction bases: 2. The germline V gene encodes CDR1 MNHNS and CDR2 SASEGT. This CDR3 comprises 12 residues. Written as DNA, the CDR3 is TGTGCCAGCAGTGGACAGGGTGACGAGCAGTACTTC. It yields the protein CASSGQGDEQYF.

The rearrangement joins TRBV6-5 to TRBJ2-7, with a tentative D call TRBD1 (8 bases). V lost 0 bases to trimming and J lost 4 bases, with 16 bases between them. This CDR3 region has 16 residues. Looked up from germline, CDR1 is MNHEY and CDR2 is SVGAGI. The CDR3 loop reads CASSYSRTGRGYEQYF. The CDR3 DNA follows: TGTGCCAGCAGTTACTCGCGGACAGGGAGGGGGTACGAGCAGTACTTC.